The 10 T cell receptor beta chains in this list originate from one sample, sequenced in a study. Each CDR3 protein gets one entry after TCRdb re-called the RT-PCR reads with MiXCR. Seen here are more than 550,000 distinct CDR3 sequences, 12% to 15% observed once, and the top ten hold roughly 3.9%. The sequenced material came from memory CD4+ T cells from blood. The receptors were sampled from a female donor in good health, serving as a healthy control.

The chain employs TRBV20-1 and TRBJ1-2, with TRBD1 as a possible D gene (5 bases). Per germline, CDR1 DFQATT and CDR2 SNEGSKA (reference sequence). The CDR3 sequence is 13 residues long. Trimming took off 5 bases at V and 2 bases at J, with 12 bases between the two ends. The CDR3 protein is CSASGVGNYGYTF. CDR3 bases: TGCAGTGCTTCGGGGGTGGGGAACTATGGCTACACCTTC.

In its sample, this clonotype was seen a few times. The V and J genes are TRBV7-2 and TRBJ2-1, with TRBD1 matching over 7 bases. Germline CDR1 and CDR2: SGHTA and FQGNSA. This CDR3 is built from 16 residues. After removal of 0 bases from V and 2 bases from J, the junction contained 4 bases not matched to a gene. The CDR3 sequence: CASSLAPGTAYNEQFF. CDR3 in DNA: TGTGCCAGCAGCTTAGCTCCCGGGACAGCCTACAATGAGCAGTTCTTC.

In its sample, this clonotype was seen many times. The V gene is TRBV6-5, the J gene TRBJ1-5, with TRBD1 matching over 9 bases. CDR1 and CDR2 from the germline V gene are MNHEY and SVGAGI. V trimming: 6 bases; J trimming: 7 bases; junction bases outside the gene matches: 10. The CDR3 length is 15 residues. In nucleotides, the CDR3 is TGTGCCAGCAGCAGAGGGACAGGGAGTTGGCAGCCCCAGCATTTT. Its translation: CASSRGTGSWQPQHF.

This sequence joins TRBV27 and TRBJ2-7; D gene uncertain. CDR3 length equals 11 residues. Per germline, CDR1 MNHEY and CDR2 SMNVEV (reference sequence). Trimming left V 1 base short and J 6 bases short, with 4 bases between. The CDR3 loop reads CASSLYGEQYF. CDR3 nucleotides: TGTGCCAGCAGTTTATACGGCGAGCAGTACTTC.

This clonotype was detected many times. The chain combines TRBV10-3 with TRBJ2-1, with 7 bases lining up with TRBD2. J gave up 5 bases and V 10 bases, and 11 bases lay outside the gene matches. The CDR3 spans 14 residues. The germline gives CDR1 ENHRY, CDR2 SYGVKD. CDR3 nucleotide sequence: TGTGCCACCTCCTCAATGGGGGGGAACAATGAGCAGTTCTTC. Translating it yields CATSSMGGNNEQFF.

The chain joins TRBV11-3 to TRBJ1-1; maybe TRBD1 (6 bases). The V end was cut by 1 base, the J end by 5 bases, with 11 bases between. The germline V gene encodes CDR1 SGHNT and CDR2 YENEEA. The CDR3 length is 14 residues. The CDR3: CASSLGNRETEAFF. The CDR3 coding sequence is TGTGCCAGCAGCTTAGGGAACAGGGAGACTGAAGCTTTCTTT.

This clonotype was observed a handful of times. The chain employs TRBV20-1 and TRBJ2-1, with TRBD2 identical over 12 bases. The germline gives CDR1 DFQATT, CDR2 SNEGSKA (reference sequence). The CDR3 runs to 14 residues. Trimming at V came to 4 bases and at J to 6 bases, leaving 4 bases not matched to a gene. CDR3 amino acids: CSATTSGRRNEQFF. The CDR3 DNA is TGCAGTGCTACCACTAGCGGGAGGCGCAATGAGCAGTTCTTC.

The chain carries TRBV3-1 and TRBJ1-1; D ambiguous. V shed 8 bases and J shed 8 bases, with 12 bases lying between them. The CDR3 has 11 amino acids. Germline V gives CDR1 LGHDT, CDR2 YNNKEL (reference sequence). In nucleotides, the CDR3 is TGTGCCAGCGAGTACGCGAGCGAAGCTTTCTTT. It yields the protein CASEYASEAFF.

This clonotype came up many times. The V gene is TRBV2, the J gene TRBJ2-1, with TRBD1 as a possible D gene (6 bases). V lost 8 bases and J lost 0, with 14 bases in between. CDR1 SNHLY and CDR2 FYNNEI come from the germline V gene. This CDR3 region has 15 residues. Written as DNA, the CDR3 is TGTGCCAGCTGCGCCGGGACAAGCTCCTACAATGAGCAGTTCTTC. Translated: CASCAGTSSYNEQFF.

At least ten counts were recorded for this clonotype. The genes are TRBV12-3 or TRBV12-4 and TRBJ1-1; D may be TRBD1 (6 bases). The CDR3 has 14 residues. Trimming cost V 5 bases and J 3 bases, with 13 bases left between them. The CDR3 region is CASSPAGGYTEAFF. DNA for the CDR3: TGTGCCAGCAGTCCGGCGGGGGGCTACACTGAAGCTTTCTTT.